A selection of T cell receptor beta chains follows, all from one sample in a study of Ad26.COV2.S vaccination and SARS-CoV-2 variants. Libraries were prepared by immunoSEQ multiplex PCR; TCRdb keeps only in-frame clonotypes and omits some of them. In the table there are roughly 410,000 clones, 80% to 90% of which are singletons. This sample comprised peripheral blood, obtained in a trial of Ad26.COV2.S vaccine versus placebo. All receptors come from a person aged 18-60 years who received the Ad26.COV2.S COVID-19 vaccine or a placebo. The CDR3 runs from the conserved cysteine through the conserved F or W. The D gene is left open where the match is weak. Where a row states a size, it is once, few, many or the class of an expanded clone; other rows omit it.

d_call j_call cdr3_length v_call clone_size cdr3_aa cdr3_nt
- TRBJ2-2 15 TRBV7-6 once CASSTSGTNTGELFF TGTGCCAGCAGCACCTCTGGCACCAACACCGGGGAGCTGTTTTTT
- TRBJ2-7 15 TRBV28 - CASSQERALRYEQYF TGTGCCAGCAGTCAAGAGAGGGCCTTACGGTACGAGCAGTACTTC
- TRBJ2-2 16 TRBV18 few CASSPHPPRNTGELFF TGTGCCAGCTCACCACATCCACCGAGGAACACCGGGGAGCTGTTTTTT
- TRBJ1-6 14 TRBV19 - CASSIQGANSPLHF TGTGCCAGTAGTATACAGGGCGCCAATTCACCCCTCCACTTT
TRBD2 TRBJ2-1 16 TRBV7-9 - CASSWRLAGVLDEQFF TGTGCCAGCAGCTGGAGACTAGCGGGAGTTCTGGATGAGCAGTTCTTC
- TRBJ1-2 13 TRBV28 - CASRAGTDGGYTF TGTGCCAGCAGGGCCGGGACGGACGGCGGCTACACCTTC
- TRBJ1-1 15 TRBV11-2 - CASSPPGRLNTEAFF TGTGCCAGCAGCCCCCCCGGACGACTAAACACTGAAGCTTTCTTT
- TRBJ2-5 15 TRBV3-1/TRBV3-2 - CASSLGTVFEETQYF TGTGCCAGCAGCCTTGGCACTGTGTTCGAAGAGACCCAGTACTTC
TRBD2 TRBJ2-7 14 TRBV10-3 - CAITLGGGTYEQYF TGTGCCATCACCCTGGGCGGGGGGACCTACGAGCAGTACTTC
TRBD1 TRBJ1-2 15 TRBV10-3 - CAISEGTGGGYGYTF TGTGCCATCAGTGAGGGGACAGGGGGCGGCTATGGCTACACCTTC
- TRBJ1-4 12 TRBV30 - CAWSLNNEKLFF TGTGCCTGGAGCCTAAATAATGAAAAACTGTTTTTT